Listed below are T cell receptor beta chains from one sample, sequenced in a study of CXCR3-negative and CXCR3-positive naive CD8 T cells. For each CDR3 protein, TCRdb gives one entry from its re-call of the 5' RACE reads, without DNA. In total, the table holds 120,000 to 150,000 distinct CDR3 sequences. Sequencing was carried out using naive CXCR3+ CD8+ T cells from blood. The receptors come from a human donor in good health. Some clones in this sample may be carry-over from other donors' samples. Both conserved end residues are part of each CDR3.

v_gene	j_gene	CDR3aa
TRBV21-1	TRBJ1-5	CASSRDREGGPQHF
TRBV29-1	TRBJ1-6	CSVEDQLDSPLHF
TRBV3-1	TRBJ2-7	CASSLLPDRASYEQYF
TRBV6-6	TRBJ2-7	CASSSVQGKGPFSFYEQYF
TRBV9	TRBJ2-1	CASSVVLGGHEQFF
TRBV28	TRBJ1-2	CASSPGGFNYGYTF
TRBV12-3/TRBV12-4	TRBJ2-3	CASSFGLSDTQYF
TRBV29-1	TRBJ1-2	CSVGGGYYGYTF
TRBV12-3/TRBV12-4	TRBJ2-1	CASSSPLDSTYNEQFF
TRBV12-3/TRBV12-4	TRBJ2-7	CASGPGLGYEQYF
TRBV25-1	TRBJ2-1	CASSEYGEERGVEQFF
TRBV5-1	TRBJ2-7	CASSIEQGAPHEQYF
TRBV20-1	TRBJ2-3	CSARSPRTDTQYF
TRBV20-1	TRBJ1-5	CSARNVNSASNQPQHF
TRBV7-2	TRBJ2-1	CASSLDGTSDYNEQFF
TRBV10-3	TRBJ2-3	CAISESLRTGGDTQYF
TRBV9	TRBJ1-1	CASSVPISNTEAFF
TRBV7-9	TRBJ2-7	CASSPLRETGGLVDEQYF
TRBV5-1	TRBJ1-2	CASSVGHDNYTF
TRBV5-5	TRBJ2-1	CASSFDQLPDNEQFF
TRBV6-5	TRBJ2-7	CASSYTGDHSYEQYF
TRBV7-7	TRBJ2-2	CASSLGRAWNTGELFF
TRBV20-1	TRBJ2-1	CSAPRQGLYNEQFF
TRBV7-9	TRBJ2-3	CASSLVHGTSSTDTQYF
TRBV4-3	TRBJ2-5	CASSQEKGLGETQYF
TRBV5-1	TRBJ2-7	CASSLTLGRVDEQYF
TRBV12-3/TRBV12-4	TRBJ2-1	CASSRTSGYNEQFF
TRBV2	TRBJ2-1	CASMGQGYNEQFF
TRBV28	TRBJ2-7	CASSLLGRGTYEQYF
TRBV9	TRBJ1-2	CASSVGTGDGYTF
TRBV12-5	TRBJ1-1	CASGFAGGLTEAFF
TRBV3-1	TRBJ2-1	CASSHPGQVNNEQFF
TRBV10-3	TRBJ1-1	CAISEDGGPSTEAFF
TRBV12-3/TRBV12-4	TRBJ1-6	CASSSLNRDGLRGPLHF
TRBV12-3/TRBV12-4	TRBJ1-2	CASSLDGGEGYTF
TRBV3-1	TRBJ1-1	CASSQDLTATEAFF
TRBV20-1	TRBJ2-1	CSAPGLAGVTYNEQFF
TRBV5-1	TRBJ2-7	CASSLDQGYEQYF
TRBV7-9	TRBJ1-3	CASSLVETLIVSGNTIYF
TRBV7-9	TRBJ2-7	CASSLLPKEGSYEQYF
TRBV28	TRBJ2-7	CASSLFRHSSYEQYF
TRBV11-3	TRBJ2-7	CASSPEGGSYEQYF
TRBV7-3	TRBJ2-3	CASSSSGGSTDTQYF
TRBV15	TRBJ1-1	CATSYRRQGPTEAFF
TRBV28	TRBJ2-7	CASSFGQGNYEQYF
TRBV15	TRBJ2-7	CATSREQGRDEQYF